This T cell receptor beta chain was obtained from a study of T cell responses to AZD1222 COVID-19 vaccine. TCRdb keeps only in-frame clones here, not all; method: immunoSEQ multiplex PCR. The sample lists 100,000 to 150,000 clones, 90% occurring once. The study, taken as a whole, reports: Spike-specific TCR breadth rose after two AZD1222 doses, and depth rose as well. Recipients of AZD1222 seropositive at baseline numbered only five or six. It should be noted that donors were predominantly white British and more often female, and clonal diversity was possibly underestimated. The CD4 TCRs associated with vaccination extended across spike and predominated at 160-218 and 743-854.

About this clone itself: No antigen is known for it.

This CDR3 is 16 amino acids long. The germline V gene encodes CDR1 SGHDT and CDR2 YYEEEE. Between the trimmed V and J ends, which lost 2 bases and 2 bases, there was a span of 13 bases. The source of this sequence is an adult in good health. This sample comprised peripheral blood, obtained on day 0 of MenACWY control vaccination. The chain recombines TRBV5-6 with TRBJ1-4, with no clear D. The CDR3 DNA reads TGTGCCAGCAGCTTAGTAAGCCCCCCGACTAATGAAAAACTGTTTTTT. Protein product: CASSLVSPPTNEKLFF.